A selection of T cell receptor beta chains follows, all from one sample in a study of T cell responses to AZD1222 COVID-19 vaccine. Clones were read by immunoSEQ multiplex PCR, and TCRdb kept only the in-frame ones, dropping some. The table shows about 120,000 clones, with approximately 90% occurring only once. This specimen consisted of peripheral blood, obtained on day 0 of AZD1222 vaccination. The receptors come from an adult in good health. Both conserved end residues are part of each CDR3.

length: 15
V: TRBV11-2
J: TRBJ2-3
CDR3: CASSVGLAGRDTQYF

length: 15
V: TRBV11-2
J: TRBJ2-1
CDR3: CASSLVLAGVNEQFF

length: 11
V: TRBV5-4
J: TRBJ2-7
CDR3: CASSSYYEQYF

length: 14
V: TRBV19
J: TRBJ2-5
CDR3: CASRAGGSRETQYF

length: 15
V: TRBV4-3
J: TRBJ1-2
CDR3: CASSHVYASNYGYTF

length: 17
V: TRBV5-3
J: TRBJ2-7
CDR3: CARSLGGWDPPGNEQYF

length: 15
V: TRBV2
J: TRBJ2-4
CDR3: CASSELRTAKNIQYF

length: 16
V: TRBV18
J: TRBJ1-6
CDR3: CASSLHPPLGGSPLHF

length: 15
V: TRBV2
J: TRBJ1-6
CDR3: CASSEGGAYNSPLHF

length: 17
V: TRBV7-2
J: TRBJ2-3
CDR3: CASSSLAGGPITDTQYF

length: 13
V: TRBV2
J: TRBJ1-5
CDR3: CASAGGGNQPQHF

length: 12
V: TRBV18
J: TRBJ2-1
CDR3: CASSAIGNEQFF

length: 14
V: TRBV6-5
J: TRBJ2-7
CDR3: CASSYRGQGYEQYF

length: 12
V: TRBV28
J: TRBJ1-2
CDR3: CASVTGKYGYTF

length: 18
V: TRBV6-1
J: TRBJ1-5
CDR3: CASSEAMATANSNQPQHF

length: 13
V: TRBV3-1/TRBV3-2
J: TRBJ2-1
CDR3: CASSQGTTASQFF

length: 11
V: TRBV29-1
J: TRBJ1-1
CDR3: CSGGVNTEAFF

length: 14
V: TRBV28
J: TRBJ1-5
CDR3: CASRSLVGNQPQHF

length: 16
V: TRBV3-1/TRBV3-2
J: TRBJ1-4
CDR3: CASSHGVGPAFEKLFF

length: 15
V: TRBV2
J: TRBJ1-5
CDR3: CASSPTGIWNQPQHF

length: 16
V: TRBV10-3
J: TRBJ1-6
CDR3: CAISIAGQGANSPLHF

length: 17
V: TRBV5-1
J: TRBJ2-6
CDR3: CASSPYAGASGANVLTF

length: 12
V: TRBV28
J: TRBJ2-7
CDR3: CASSLDTYEQYF

length: 13
V: TRBV29-1
J: TRBJ1-1
CDR3: CSVDRVLATEAFF

length: 14
V: TRBV7-2
J: TRBJ2-3
CDR3: CASSSTRQTDTQYF

length: 16
V: TRBV7-6
J: TRBJ2-2
CDR3: CASSSRQGINTGELFF

length: 12
V: TRBV27
J: TRBJ2-1
CDR3: CASSFLGNEQFF

length: 11
V: TRBV12-3/TRBV12-4
J: TRBJ1-3
CDR3: CASSPRNTIYF

length: 13
V: TRBV10-3
J: TRBJ1-5
CDR3: CAIAVGEDQPQHF

length: 13
V: TRBV28
J: TRBJ2-1
CDR3: CASSPNTQGEQFF

length: 15
V: TRBV25-1
J: TRBJ1-2
CDR3: CASSEFGGLGYGYTF

length: 16
V: TRBV10-3
J: TRBJ2-2
CDR3: CAISEAGGSRGGELFF

length: 14
V: TRBV9
J: TRBJ2-5
CDR3: CASSVGVKEETQYF

length: 14
V: TRBV3-1/TRBV3-2
J: TRBJ2-5
CDR3: CASSQDALPGTQYF

length: 14
V: TRBV11-3
J: TRBJ2-7
CDR3: CASSLGPDGREQYF

length: 13
V: TRBV6-5
J: TRBJ1-2
CDR3: CASSWAENYGYTF

length: 15
V: TRBV7-6
J: TRBJ2-2
CDR3: CASSLGLAGVGELFF

length: 18
V: TRBV21-1
J: TRBJ1-5
CDR3: CASSKGTGPGSSNQPQHF

length: 14
V: TRBV28
J: TRBJ1-2
CDR3: CASSPGDRSYGYTF

length: 14
V: TRBV6-2/TRBV6-3
J: TRBJ1-2
CDR3: CASSPTGKNYGYTF

length: 13
V: TRBV7-2
J: TRBJ1-5
CDR3: CASSAGGNQPQHF

length: 13
V: TRBV6-5
J: TRBJ1-5
CDR3: CASSSTFRQPQHF

length: 16
V: TRBV6-1
J: TRBJ2-1
CDR3: CASSEAGAFGHGEQFF

length: 14
V: TRBV18
J: TRBJ2-1
CDR3: CASSPDPGGGEQFF

length: 15
V: TRBV10-3
J: TRBJ2-1
CDR3: CATSLGVAGNNEQFF